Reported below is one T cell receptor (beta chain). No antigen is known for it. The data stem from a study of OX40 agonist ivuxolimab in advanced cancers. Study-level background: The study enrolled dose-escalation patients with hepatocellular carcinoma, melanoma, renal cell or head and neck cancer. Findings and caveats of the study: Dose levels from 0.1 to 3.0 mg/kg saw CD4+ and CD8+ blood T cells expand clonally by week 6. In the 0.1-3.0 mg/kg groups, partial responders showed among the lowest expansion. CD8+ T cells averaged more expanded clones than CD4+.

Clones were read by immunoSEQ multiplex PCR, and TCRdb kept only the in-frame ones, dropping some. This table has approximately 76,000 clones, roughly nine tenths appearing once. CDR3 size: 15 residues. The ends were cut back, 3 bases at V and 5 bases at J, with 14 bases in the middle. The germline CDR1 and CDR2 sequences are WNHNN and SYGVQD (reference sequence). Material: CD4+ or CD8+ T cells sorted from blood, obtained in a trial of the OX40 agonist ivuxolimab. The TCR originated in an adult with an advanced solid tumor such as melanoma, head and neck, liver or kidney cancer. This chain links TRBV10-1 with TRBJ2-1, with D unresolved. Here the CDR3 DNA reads TGCGCCAGCAGTGACCGCCGGAAAGCTAACAATGAGCAGTTCTTC. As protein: CASSDRRKANNEQFF.